The TCR beta chain described here comes from a study of cytomegalovirus exposure and HLA in healthy donors. Details on this clone: Its target is unknown.

Broader study findings: Relative to equally common others, HLA-associated TCR beta chains showed greater clonal expansion in a later analysis.

The PCR used 60 Vbeta and 13 Jbeta primers. Per the original data handling: A follow-up analysis tallied some 80 million unique TCR beta chains, roughly 11 million shared. The protocol was immunoSEQ multiplex PCR, while the TCRdb copy is restricted to in-frame clones and leaves out a portion. V and J calls and clone size follow that table, whereas D and trimming were derived from the DNA. Here the sample spans more than 85,000 clones, under 85% being singletons. The clonotype originates from a man aged 25 to 45 in good health and CMV-seronegative. The sample was PBMCs.

The CDR3 DNA reads as TGTGCCAGCAGCCCCGGGAACACCATATATTTT. It yields the protein CASSPGNTIYF. The rearrangement links TRBV9 to TRBJ1-3; no clear D. Germline-derived CDR1 and CDR2 are SGDLS and YYNGEE. The V end lost 4 bases, the J end lost 7 bases, and 6 bases lay between the germline ends. This CDR3 comprises 11 residues.